This entry is about one TCR beta chain. These data come from a study of control samples from healthy donors and cancer patients. The method was immunoSEQ multiplex PCR; TCRdb's version includes in-frame clones alone and lacks a portion of them. The sample includes some 30,000 clones, roughly 91% of them seen just once. The CDR3 totals 14 residues. Germline V gives CDR1 SGHNT, CDR2 YYREEE (reference sequence). Trimming shortened V by 4 bases and J by 0 bases, and 10 bases separated the two germline ends. This sequence was found in a man aged 50-59 years with lung cancer. Sample: PBMCs. The chain carries TRBV5-4 and TRBJ1-1; a possible D gene is TRBD1 (5 bases). The CDR3 region is CASSLTDMNTEAFF. CDR3 DNA: TGTGCCAGCAGCCTGACAGATATGAACACTGAAGCTTTCTTT.